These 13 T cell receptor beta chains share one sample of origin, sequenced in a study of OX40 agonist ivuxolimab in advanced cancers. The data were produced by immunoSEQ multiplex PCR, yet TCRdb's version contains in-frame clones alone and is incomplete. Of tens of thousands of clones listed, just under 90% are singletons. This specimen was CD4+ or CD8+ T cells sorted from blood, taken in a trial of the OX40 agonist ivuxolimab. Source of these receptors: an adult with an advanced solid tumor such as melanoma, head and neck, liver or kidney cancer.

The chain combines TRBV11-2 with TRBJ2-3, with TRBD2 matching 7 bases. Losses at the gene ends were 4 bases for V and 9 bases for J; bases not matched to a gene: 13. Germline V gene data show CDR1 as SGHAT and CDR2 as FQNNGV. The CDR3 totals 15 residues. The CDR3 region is CASSSPSGALITQYF. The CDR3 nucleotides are TGTGCCAGCAGCTCACCCAGCGGGGCCTTGATAACGCAGTATTTT.

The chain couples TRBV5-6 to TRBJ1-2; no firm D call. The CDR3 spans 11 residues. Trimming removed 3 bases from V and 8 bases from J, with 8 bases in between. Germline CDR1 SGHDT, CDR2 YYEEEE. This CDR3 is CASSWEEGYTF. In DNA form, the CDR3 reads TGTGCCAGCAGCTGGGAGGAGGGCTACACCTTC.

In nucleotides, the CDR3 is TGCAGTGCTACAGCGACTATGCGCTACACCTTC. Protein: CSATATMRYTF. The rearrangement links TRBV20-1 to TRBJ1-2; D not resolved. The CDR3 spans 11 residues. With 4 bases removed from V and 9 bases from J, the gap between germline ends came to 12 bases. Germline lookup yields CDR1 DFQATT and CDR2 SNEGSKA (reference sequence).

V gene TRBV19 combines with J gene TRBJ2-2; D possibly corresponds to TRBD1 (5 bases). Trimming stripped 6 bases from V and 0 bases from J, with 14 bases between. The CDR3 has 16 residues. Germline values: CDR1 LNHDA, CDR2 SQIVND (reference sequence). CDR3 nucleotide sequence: TGTGCCAGTAGAAGGGATTTGACAGCGAACACCGGGGAGCTGTTTTTT. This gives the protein CASRRDLTANTGELFF.

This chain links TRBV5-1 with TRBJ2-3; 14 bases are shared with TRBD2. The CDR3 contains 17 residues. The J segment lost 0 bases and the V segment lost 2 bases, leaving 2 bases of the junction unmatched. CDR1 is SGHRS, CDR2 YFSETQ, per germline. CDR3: CASSLGLAGGSTDTQYF. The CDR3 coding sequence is TGCGCCAGCAGCTTAGGACTAGCGGGGGGCAGCACAGATACGCAGTATTTT.

CDR3 in amino acids: CASTGSSGNTIYF. The DNA for the CDR3 is TGTGCCAGCACGGGGAGCTCCGGAAACACCATATATTTT. V and J are TRBV2 and TRBJ1-3; no clear D. Trimming cost V 7 bases and J 4 bases, with 11 bases left between them. This CDR3 comprises 13 residues. Looked up from germline, CDR1 is SNHLY and CDR2 is FYNNEI.

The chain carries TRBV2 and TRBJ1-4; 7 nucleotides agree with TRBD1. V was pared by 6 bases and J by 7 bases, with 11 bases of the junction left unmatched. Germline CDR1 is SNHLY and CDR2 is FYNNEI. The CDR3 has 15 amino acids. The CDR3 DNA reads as TGTGCCAGCAGGAAAGCCGGGACAGCTTCTGAAAAACTGTTTTTT. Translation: CASRKAGTASEKLFF. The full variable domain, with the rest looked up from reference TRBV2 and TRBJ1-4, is EPEVTQTPSHQVTQMGQEVILRCVPISNHLYFYWYRQILGQKVEFLVSFYNNEISEKSEIFDDQFSVERPDGSNFTLKIRSTKLEDSAMYFCASRKAGTASEKLFFGSGTQLSVL.

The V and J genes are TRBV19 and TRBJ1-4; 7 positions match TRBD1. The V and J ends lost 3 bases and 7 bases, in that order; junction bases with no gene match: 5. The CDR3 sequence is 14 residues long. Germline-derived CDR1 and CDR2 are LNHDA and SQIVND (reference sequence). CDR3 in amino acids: CASSMGQRSEKLFF. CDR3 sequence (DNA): TGTGCCAGTAGTATGGGACAGAGGTCTGAAAAACTGTTTTTT.

CDR3: CASTLPLGEGLYEQYF. The CDR3, as DNA: TGTGCCAGCACTTTGCCTTTGGGGGAAGGCCTTTACGAGCAGTACTTC. The chain employs TRBV28 and TRBJ2-7; D is perhaps TRBD1 or TRBD2 (5 bases each). The CDR3 runs to 16 residues. V dropped 7 bases and J dropped 4 bases, with 23 bases sitting between them. Germline lookup yields CDR1 MDHEN and CDR2 SYDVKM.

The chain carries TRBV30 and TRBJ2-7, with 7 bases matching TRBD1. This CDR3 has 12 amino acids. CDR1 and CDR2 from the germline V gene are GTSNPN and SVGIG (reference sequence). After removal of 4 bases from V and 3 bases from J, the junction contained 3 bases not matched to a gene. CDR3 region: CAWNDRDYEQYF. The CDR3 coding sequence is TGTGCCTGGAACGACAGGGACTACGAGCAGTACTTC. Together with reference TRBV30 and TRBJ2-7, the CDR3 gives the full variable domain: SQTIHQWPATLVQPVGSPLSLECTVEGTSNPNLYWYRQAAGRGLQLLFYSVGIGQISSEVPQNLSASRPQDRQFILSSKKLLLSDSGFYLCAWNDRDYEQYFGPGTRLTVT.

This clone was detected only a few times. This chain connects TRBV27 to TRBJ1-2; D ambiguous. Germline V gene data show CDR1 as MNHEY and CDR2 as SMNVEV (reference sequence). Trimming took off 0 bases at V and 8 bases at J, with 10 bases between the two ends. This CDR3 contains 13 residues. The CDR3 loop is CASSLSTVGGYTF. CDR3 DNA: TGTGCCAGCAGTTTATCAACAGTGGGCGGCTACACCTTC.

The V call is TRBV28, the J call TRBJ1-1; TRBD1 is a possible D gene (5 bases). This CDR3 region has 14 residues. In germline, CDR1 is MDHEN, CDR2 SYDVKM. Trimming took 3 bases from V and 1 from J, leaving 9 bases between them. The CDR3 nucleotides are TGTGCCAGCAGTTTGGGGCAGGCGAACACTGAAGCTTTCTTT. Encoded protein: CASSLGQANTEAFF.

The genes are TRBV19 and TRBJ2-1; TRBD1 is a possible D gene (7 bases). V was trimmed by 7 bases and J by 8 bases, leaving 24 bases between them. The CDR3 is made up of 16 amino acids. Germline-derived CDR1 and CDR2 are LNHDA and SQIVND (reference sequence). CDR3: CASTQGGQARRDEQFF. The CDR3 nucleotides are TGTGCCAGTACCCAGGGAGGACAGGCACGCAGGGATGAGCAGTTCTTC.